This passage covers 21 T cell receptor beta chains from one sample sequenced in a study of a mutant IDH1 vaccine in newly diagnosed glioma. No cognate antigen is known for these TCRs. Repertoires were generated with immunoSEQ multiplex PCR, while TCRdb's copy carries only in-frame clones and drops some. The data contain about 68,000 clones, 84% of them singletons. Stated time point: week 35, safety follow-up. Topical imiquimod was applied with each vaccine dose, which held 300 ug of mutant IDH1 20-mer peptide. The sample consisted of PBMCs, taken from a glioma patient whose treatment included an IDH1 peptide vaccine. The receptors come from a man in his late teens or twenties with glioma.

The chain uses TRBV19 and TRBJ1-2, with unresolved D. With 3 bases removed from V and 8 bases from J, the gap between germline ends came to 13 bases. The CDR3 totals 13 residues. Germline V gene data show CDR1 as LNHDA and CDR2 as SQIVND (reference sequence). The CDR3 nucleotides read TGTGCCAGTAGTATGACCGGGGATTGGGGCTACACCTTC. It yields the protein CASSMTGDWGYTF.

The CDR3 reads CASSSPRTGVNTEAFF. The CDR3 region has the DNA TGTGCCAGCAGTTCCCCCAGGACAGGAGTAAACACTGAAGCTTTCTTT. The rearrangement joins TRBV6-5 to TRBJ1-1, with 7 nucleotides matching TRBD1. V lost 4 bases, J lost 2 bases, and 10 bases stayed unmatched. In germline, CDR1 is MNHEY, CDR2 SVGAGI. This CDR3 has 16 residues.

The V and J genes are TRBV4-3 and TRBJ2-7; 7 bases agree with TRBD1. Germline V CDR1 and CDR2: LGHNA, YSLEER. The CDR3 runs to 15 residues. V shed 2 bases, J shed 0 bases, and the junction held 4 bases outside the gene matches. CDR3 nucleotide sequence: TGCGCCAGCAGCCAATCCTGGGACAGCTCCTACGAGCAGTACTTC. It specifies CASSQSWDSSYEQYF.

CDR3 in DNA: TGTGCCAGCAGCCGACGAAGTCGTCGGGGTTGGGATACGCAGTATTTT. It specifies CASSRRSRRGWDTQYF. The chain is built from TRBV28 and TRBJ2-3, with a possible D match to TRBD2 (5 bases). V dropped 6 bases and J dropped 6 bases, with 22 bases sitting between them. This CDR3 has 16 residues. Germline loops: CDR1 MDHEN, CDR2 SYDVKM. The variable domain in full, completed from reference TRBV28 and TRBJ2-3, reads DVKVTQSSRYLVKRTGEKVFLECVQDMDHENMFWYRQDPGLGLRLIYFSYDVKMKEKGDIPEGYSVSREKKERFSLILESASTNQTSMYLCASSRRSRRGWDTQYFGPGTRLTVL.

This chain connects TRBV5-6 to TRBJ2-5, with 9 bases aligning to TRBD1. The germline V gene encodes CDR1 SGHDT and CDR2 YYEEEE. This CDR3 is built from 16 residues. Trimming at V came to 4 bases and at J to 4 bases, leaving 11 bases not matched to a gene. The CDR3 is CASSTWGQGQRETQYF. CDR3 sequence (DNA): TGTGCCAGCAGCACCTGGGGACAGGGACAGAGAGAGACCCAGTACTTC.

The chain employs TRBV7-6 and TRBJ2-1, with 8 bases identical to TRBD1. Looked up from germline, CDR1 is SGHVS and CDR2 is FNYEAQ. This CDR3 is built from 15 residues. The J segment lost 2 bases and the V segment lost 5 bases, leaving 5 bases of the junction unmatched. The chain's CDR3 is CASSIGQGPYNEQFF. Written as DNA, the CDR3 is TGTGCCAGCAGCATTGGACAGGGACCCTACAATGAGCAGTTCTTC. Full variable domain (rest looked up from reference TRBV7-6 and TRBJ2-1): GAGVSQSPRYKVTKRGQDVALRCDPISGHVSLYWYRQALGQGPEFLTYFNYEAQQDKSGLPNDRFSAERPEGSISTLTIQRTEQRDSAMYRCASSIGQGPYNEQFFGPGTRLTVL.

V is TRBV19 and J is TRBJ1-3, with D maybe TRBD1 (6 bases). CDR1 LNHDA and CDR2 SQIVND come from the germline V gene (reference sequence). The V end lost 4 bases, the J end lost 0 bases, and 10 bases lay between the germline ends. CDR3 length: 15 amino acids. In nucleotides, the CDR3 is TGTGCCAGTAGTACCGGACAGTACTCTGGAAACACCATATATTTT. Amino acids: CASSTGQYSGNTIYF.

This chain links TRBV6-6 with TRBJ1-4, with D hard to call. The CDR3 length is 14 residues. Per germline, CDR1 MNHNY and CDR2 SVGAGI (reference sequence). With 2 bases removed from V and 5 bases from J, the gap between germline ends came to 9 bases. Here the CDR3 reads CASSYLGTNEKLFF. CDR3 DNA sequence: TGTGCCAGCAGTTACCTGGGCACGAATGAAAAACTGTTTTTT.

The V call is TRBV5-1, the J call TRBJ2-1; the match to TRBD1 covers 7 bases. The CDR3 has 15 residues. Germline V CDR1 and CDR2: SGHRS, YFSETQ. V gave up 5 bases and J gave up 3 bases; unmatched junction bases: 8. The DNA for the CDR3 is TGCGCCAGCAGTTCGCGTAGGGACAGCTACAATGAGCAGTTCTTC. As protein: CASSSRRDSYNEQFF.

The genes are TRBV25-1 and TRBJ2-6; D might be TRBD2 (6 bases). Trimming shortened V by 11 bases and J by 1 base, and 6 bases separated the two germline ends. The length of the CDR3 is 12 residues. CDR1 and CDR2 from the germline V gene are MGHDK and SYGVNS. Written as DNA, the CDR3 is TGTGCCGGGGGGTCTGGGGCCAACGTCCTGACTTTC. Its translation is CAGGSGANVLTF.

V gene TRBV28 combines with J gene TRBJ2-4, with 14 nucleotides matching TRBD2. The V gene end was trimmed by 4 bases and the J gene end by 8 bases; junction bases not matched to a gene: 7. Germline values: CDR1 MDHEN, CDR2 SYDVKM. The CDR3 covers 16 residues. The CDR3 DNA sequence: TGTGCCAGCAGTTGGACTAGCGGGAGGTCGGTGGACATTCAGTACTTC. It yields the protein CASSWTSGRSVDIQYF.

The chain recombines TRBV29-1 with TRBJ2-1; D is possibly TRBD2 (6 bases). The germline V gene has CDR1 SQVTM and CDR2 ANQGSEA. Trimming took off 3 bases at V and 7 bases at J, with 16 bases between the two ends. CDR3 size: 14 residues. In DNA, the CDR3 is TGCAGCGTTGAGGAGGGGCGGTGGGGAAATGAGCAGTTCTTC. This encodes CSVEEGRWGNEQFF.

To note about this clone: Its ends do not fully match the called genes, so a read error is possible. This chain links TRBV4-1 with TRBJ2-4; D gene ambiguous. From germline, CDR1 is MGHRA and CDR2 YSYEKL. CDR3 length: 13 amino acids. CDR3 DNA sequence: TGCGCCACCAGCCTAGGCGCCAAAAACATTCAGTACTTC. Translating it yields CATSLGAKNIQYF.

This chain joins TRBV5-1 and TRBJ2-2; D assignment may be TRBD1 or TRBD2 (5 bases each). V was trimmed by 4 bases and J by 1 base, leaving 14 bases between them. This CDR3 comprises 16 residues. The germline gives CDR1 SGHRS, CDR2 YFSETQ. The DNA of the CDR3 is TGCGCCAGCAGCGCTGGTCTGGGGGTGAACACCGGGGAGCTGTTTTTT. Encoded protein: CASSAGLGVNTGELFF.

This chain uses TRBV30 with TRBJ1-1; D is ambiguous. Trimming took off 0 bases at V and 7 bases at J, with 6 bases between the two ends. The CDR3 totals 11 residues. Germline values: CDR1 GTSNPN, CDR2 SVGIG (reference sequence). The CDR3 sequence is CAWSVRNEAFF. CDR3 in DNA: TGTGCCTGGAGTGTCAGAAATGAAGCTTTCTTT.

The rearrangement joins TRBV5-6 to TRBJ1-6; D possibly corresponds to TRBD1 (5 bases). This CDR3 region has 15 residues. With 4 bases removed from V and 8 bases from J, the gap between germline ends came to 16 bases. Germline V gene sequence: CDR1 SGHDT, CDR2 YYEEEE. CDR3 residues: CASSLGPTSDSPLHF. The DNA for the CDR3 is TGTGCCAGCAGCCTGGGACCGACATCAGATTCACCCCTCCACTTT.

The rearrangement joins TRBV19 to TRBJ1-5, with a weak D call TRBD1 (5 bases). Germline lookup yields CDR1 LNHDA and CDR2 SQIVND (reference sequence). V was trimmed by 3 bases and J by 0 bases, leaving 12 bases between them. CDR3 length equals 16 residues. The CDR3 here is CASSIGGGASNQPQHF. CDR3 nucleotide sequence: TGTGCCAGTAGTATTGGGGGTGGGGCTAGCAATCAGCCCCAGCATTTT.

V and J are TRBV9 and TRBJ2-3, with a possible D match to TRBD1 (6 bases). The CDR3 runs to 17 residues. V was pared by 0 bases and J by 2 bases, with 16 bases between. The germline V gene has CDR1 SGDLS and CDR2 YYNGEE. CDR3 DNA: TGTGCCAGCAGCGTAGGGGCAGGACAGCGCCTCACAGATACGCAGTATTTT. Translating gives CASSVGAGQRLTDTQYF.

The gene calls are TRBV9 and TRBJ1-3; the D gene is possibly TRBD1 (6 bases). Germline V gene data show CDR1 as SGDLS and CDR2 as YYNGEE. The CDR3 runs 15 residues. V was shortened by 0 bases and J by 4 bases, with 11 bases between the two germline ends. CDR3 sequence (DNA): TGTGCCAGCAGCGTAGCAAGGACAGCGGGAAACACCATATATTTT. Translating gives CASSVARTAGNTIYF.

The chain couples TRBV7-6 to TRBJ2-6; 10 bases fit TRBD1. CDR1 SGHVS and CDR2 FNYEAQ come from the germline V gene. The J segment lost 1 base and the V segment lost 5 bases, leaving 8 bases of the junction unmatched. The CDR3 loop spans 18 amino acids. Here the CDR3 DNA reads TGTGCCAGCAGCCTTCGGGGGACAGGGGCGTCTGGGGCCAACGTCCTGACTTTC. It codes for CASSLRGTGASGANVLTF. Full variable domain (rest looked up from reference TRBV7-6 and TRBJ2-6): GAGVSQSPRYKVTKRGQDVALRCDPISGHVSLYWYRQALGQGPEFLTYFNYEAQQDKSGLPNDRFSAERPEGSISTLTIQRTEQRDSAMYRCASSLRGTGASGANVLTFGAGSRLTVL.

The chain employs TRBV2 and TRBJ2-5; D gene ambiguous. This CDR3 spans 10 amino acids. The germline V and J ends were trimmed by 5 bases and 3 bases, with 1 base remaining between them. Germline loops: CDR1 SNHLY, CDR2 FYNNEI. The CDR3 DNA is TGTGCCAGCAGTAAAGAGACCCAGTACTTC. Translating gives CASSKETQYF.